Shown below are 16 T cell receptor beta chains from a single sample sequenced in a study of human T cells and chemical hapten exposure (dated by TCRdb to the early 2020s). The library was prepared using RACE. TCRdb names NextSeq 500 as the instrument used. TCRdb applied fastp at Q25 and MiXCR to the public reads, then kept only in-frame beta chains. Rows are unified per CDR3 protein, each entry keeping the most common DNA and genes. A total of 150,000 or so distinct CDR3 sequences appear in this sample, around 13% of them only once. Jointly, the top ten make up about 1.7% of the sample. The time point label for this specimen denotes: patch test 1, 2 weeks after DPC sensitization. Sample treatment or condition, as interpreted from the label and publication: therapeutic diphenylcyclopropenone sensitization with weekly scalp DPC. The sample consisted of whole blood, taken in connection with sensitization to the hapten diphenylcyclopropenone (DPC). The receptors derive from a woman under 40 with alopecia areata. Some clones in this sample may be carry-over from other donors' samples.

The chain is built from TRBV28 and TRBJ2-3; no clear D. The CDR3 consists of 13 residues. Germline V lookup: CDR1 MDHEN, CDR2 SYDVKM. V lost 2 bases, J lost 4 bases, and 7 bases lay in between. The DNA of the CDR3 is TGTGCCAGCAGTTTACTAAGTGCAGATACGCAGTATTTT. Residues: CASSLLSADTQYF.

This clonotype was seen many times. This chain connects TRBV5-1 to TRBJ2-3; 8 nucleotides match TRBD2. There are 13 residues in the CDR3. Germline CDR1 reads SGHRS; CDR2 reads YFSETQ. The ends lost 6 bases at V and 1 base at J; junction bases unmatched: 1. The chain's CDR3 is CASTAGGTDTQYF. CDR3 nucleotides: TGCGCCAGCACAGCGGGAGGCACAGATACGCAGTATTTT.

This clonotype has a handful of counts. The V call is TRBV28, the J call TRBJ2-3, with 8 bases fitting TRBD1. The CDR3 consists of 15 residues. Trimming removed 3 bases from V and 1 base from J; junction bases left unmatched: 3. CDR1 and CDR2 (germline): MDHEN, SYDVKM. This CDR3 is CASSFADRGTDTQYF. The CDR3, as DNA: TGTGCCAGCAGTTTCGCGGACAGGGGCACAGATACGCAGTATTTT.

This clonotype has a count of ten or more. The chain employs TRBV28 and TRBJ1-1, with 10 positions matching TRBD1. J lost 7 bases, V lost 5 bases, and 4 bases had no gene match. CDR1 and CDR2 from the germline V gene are MDHEN and SYDVKM. This CDR3 is built from 13 residues. In DNA form, the CDR3 reads TGTGCCAGCAGTGGGACAGGGGTTTTTGAAGCTTTCTTT. Protein product: CASSGTGVFEAFF.

This clonotype was seen at least ten times. The CDR3 DNA sequence: TGTGCCAGCAGCCCGGGACCTCCAAACGGTCAGCCCCAGCATTTT. Translating gives CASSPGPPNGQPQHF. V usage is TRBV12-3 or TRBV12-4 and J usage is TRBJ1-5; D is perhaps TRBD1 (5 bases). Deletions cut 6 bases from V and 6 bases from J, with 18 bases between. The CDR3 sequence is 15 residues long.

The genes are TRBV15 and TRBJ2-7, with D possibly TRBD2 on 7 matching bases. CDR1 is LNHNV and CDR2 is YYDKDF in the germline V gene (reference sequence). This CDR3 has 15 residues. V lost 2 bases to trimming and J lost 0 bases, with 11 bases between them. The CDR3 is CATSRYRGASYEQYF. The CDR3 coding sequence is TGTGCCACCAGCAGATACCGGGGGGCCTCCTACGAGCAGTACTTC.

This clonotype was detected a few times. This chain joins TRBV6-6 and TRBJ1-2; D uncertain. Germline V gene lookup returns CDR1 MNHNY and CDR2 SVGAGI (reference sequence). CDR3 length equals 12 residues. V lost 6 bases and J lost 0, with 5 bases in between. CDR3 amino acids: CASRAPNYGYTF. Written as DNA, the CDR3 is TGTGCCAGCAGGGCCCCTAACTATGGCTACACCTTC.

This sequence joins TRBV6-2 or TRBV6-3 and TRBJ1-6; no clear D gene. Germline values: CDR1 MNHEY, CDR2 SVGEGT. The CDR3 loop spans 12 amino acids. Between the trimmed V and J ends, which lost 0 bases and 10 bases, there was a span of 4 bases. The CDR3 reads CASSYSSSPLHF. The CDR3 DNA reads as TGTGCCAGCAGTTACTCCTCATCACCCCTCCACTTT.

This chain links TRBV12-3 or TRBV12-4 with TRBJ1-6, with D tentatively TRBD1 (6 bases). Trimming took off 5 bases at V and 5 bases at J, with 16 bases between the two ends. CDR3 length equals 16 residues. Written as DNA, the CDR3 is TGTGCCAGCAGTACCCTACGGCGGGGGCATAATTCACCCCTCCACTTT. It is translated as CASSTLRRGHNSPLHF.

This clonotype has a handful of counts. The gene calls are TRBV29-1 and TRBJ1-2; 8 nucleotides align to TRBD1. The germline CDR1 and CDR2 sequences are SQVTM and ANQGSEA. This CDR3 has 11 residues. The J segment lost 5 bases and the V segment lost 7 bases, leaving 3 bases of the junction unmatched. CDR3 coding DNA: TGCAGCGGACGGACAGGGTATGGCTACACCTTC. As protein: CSGRTGYGYTF.

V and J are TRBV5-1 and TRBJ1-1; TRBD1 might be the D (6 bases). Per germline, CDR1 SGHRS and CDR2 YFSETQ. Trimming removed 5 bases at V and 1 base at J, with 15 bases between. The CDR3 runs 15 residues. DNA for the CDR3: TGCGCCAGCAGTCCCGTTACAGGGCCGAACACTGAAGCTTTCTTT. The encoded protein is CASSPVTGPNTEAFF.

This clonotype occurred a few times. The chain has TRBV3-1 and TRBJ2-1, with a tentative D call TRBD2 (5 bases). The CDR3 loop spans 15 amino acids. V was clipped by 1 base and J by 7 bases, with 14 bases between them. The germline gives CDR1 LGHDT, CDR2 YNNKEL (reference sequence). In DNA form, the CDR3 reads TGTGCCAGCAGCCAAGGCTCATTCCCGGGGAATGAGCAGTTCTTC. Encoded protein: CASSQGSFPGNEQFF.

This clonotype came up a few times. The chain combines TRBV6-2 or TRBV6-3 with TRBJ1-1; a possible D gene is TRBD1 (5 bases). The germline gives CDR1 MNHEY, CDR2 SVGEGT. The CDR3 covers 14 residues. Trimming took 3 bases from V and 0 from J, leaving 8 bases between them. The CDR3 DNA sequence: TGTGCCAGCAGTTATGGGGCTATGAACACTGAAGCTTTCTTT. Translation: CASSYGAMNTEAFF.

V usage is TRBV7-8 and J usage is TRBJ2-1; 11 bases map to TRBD2. V shed 0 bases, J shed 5 bases, and the junction held 3 bases outside the gene matches. The V gene's germline CDR1 is SGHVS and CDR2 FQNEAQ. The CDR3 is made up of 16 amino acids. CDR3 amino acids: CASSLASSGRHNEQFF. As DNA, the CDR3 is TGTGCCAGCAGCTTAGCATCTAGCGGGAGGCACAATGAGCAGTTCTTC. The full variable domain, completed using reference TRBV7-8 and TRBJ2-1, is GAGVSQSPRYKVAKRGQDVALRCDPISGHVSLFWYQQALGQGPEFLTYFQNEAQLDKSGLPSDRFFAERPEGSVSTLKIQRTQQEDSAVYLCASSLASSGRHNEQFFGPGTRLTVL.

V is TRBV30 and J is TRBJ2-3; D is possibly TRBD2 (6 bases). V gave up 3 bases and J gave up 6 bases, with 10 bases separating them. CDR1 is GTSNPN, CDR2 SVGIG, per germline (reference sequence). The CDR3 extends over 12 amino acids. CDR3 loop: CAWRGGSDTQYF. DNA of the CDR3: TGTGCCTGGAGAGGAGGGTCCGATACGCAGTATTTT.

This clonotype was seen repeatedly, ten times or more. This chain joins TRBV12-3 or TRBV12-4 and TRBJ2-1, with TRBD2 matching 8 bases. The trim removed 5 bases at V and 8 bases at J, leaving 8 bases unmatched. The length of the CDR3 is 14 residues. The CDR3 DNA reads TGTGCCAGCAGTCCTCCAGGGACTAGGTATGAGCAGTTCTTC. Its protein product is CASSPPGTRYEQFF.